The present entry profiles one TCR beta chain with its context. What antigen it recognizes has not been identified. No per-base quality is available; no much larger clone lies one base away. The entire isolated RNA was reverse transcribed using the High Capacity cDNA Reverse Transcription Kit, and thus expressed TCRB transcripts were sequenced. Naive, central memory and regulatory T cell samples underwent deep immunoSEQ sequencing, averaging around 3.6 million total reads per sample. After sorted cells were lysed in RLT buffer, RNA was extracted with DNase-treated RNeasy Micro or Mini kits, with the choice depending on cell number. To prevent cross-contamination, every cell subset was processed on its own, while patient and healthy donor samples were processed together. The immunoSEQ multiplex PCR was used to amplify TCRB sequences from cDNA, yielding 87-bp fragments that span the CDR3 region. The amplicons were sequenced using the Illumina HiSeq platform. In the paper's pipeline: Synthetic template baselines were used to correct PCR bias computationally, reads within Hamming distance 2 were collapsed together, and singletons that could not be merged were discarded. By aligning reads against IMGT, V, D and J genes, CDR3 length, and insertions or deletions at six rearrangement sites were assigned. Within each subset, clonotype counts were normalized to the number of sorted cells before true diversity and Gini coefficients were calculated with the tcR R package. The overlap coefficient, calculated on TCRB nucleotide sequences, was used to quantify repertoire sharing. Out-of-frame TCRB sequences from naive cells were analyzed to stand in for the pre-selection repertoire. Sourced from immuneACCESS, this table was stored by TCRdb with only in-frame sequences that have V and J called. A share of the clones is absent; for the studies checked, an unresolved V gene accounts for under half, and the remainder has no known explanation. Clone size and the V and J calls come from that table; the DNA yielded D and trimming. The sample includes roughly 340,000 clones, with about 13% observed a single time. Approximately 0.016% of the sample goes to the ten largest clones.

The data were taken from a study of beta chain features in type 1 diabetes (dated by TCRdb to 2016 to 2019). In the study overall: Patients and healthy donors did not differ in mean age, gender distribution, total cell number or subset yield. Across all samples, approximately 98,000,000 sorted cells were examined, and cell number per subset correlated strongly with RNA yield. The study compared the TCRB repertoires of sorted circulating CD4+ T cell subsets in recently diagnosed type 1 diabetes patients with those in matched healthy donors. Regulatory and stem cell-like memory subsets were obtained from only 8 patients and roughly 8 healthy donors, while naive and central memory subsets were obtained from all 30 or so donors. What the study reported, not specific to this receptor: HLA sub-analyses involved small numbers of individuals, so any influence of HLA type on TCRB rearrangement remained unresolved. In all four CD4+ subsets, TCRB CDR3 length was moderately but significantly shorter in type 1 diabetes patients. Fewer insertions and more nucleotide deletions at VDJ recombination sites were observed in patients with type 1 diabetes, implying thymic rearrangement abnormalities. Naive, central memory and regulatory TCRB repertoires appeared more similar among patients than among healthy donors. Shorter templates might have been favored by PCR, but patient and control samples were amplified and corrected together, so both groups would have been affected equally by any skew. Because cDNA rather than genomic DNA was sequenced, highly expressing activated cells could have been over-represented, although no difference in activation and CD3 levels was found between groups.

Each donor gave one peripheral blood draw, approximately 110 mL on average, collected into heparinised tubes. A BD FACSAria II was used to sort naive, central memory, regulatory and stem cell-like memory CD4+ T cells with a panel that included CD45RO, CCR7, CD25, CD127, CD95 and CD27. Purity was above 95% for every sorted population. PBMCs were isolated right away by Lymphoprep density gradient centrifugation and were stained directly, without culture. So that batch effects would be minimized, each experiment stained and sorted samples in pairs, pairing one healthy donor with one patient. V is reduced by 1 base and J by 7 bases, leaving a spacing of 23 bases between them. The germline V gene supplies CDR1 SGHTA and CDR2 FQGNSA. Inclusive of the bounding cysteine and phenylalanine, the CDR3 is 18 residues long. Only the CDR3 DNA stays, 54 bases, in frame from base 1.

Source material: naive CD4+ T cells from blood. Explained via the paper, the cell subset or site label denotes: true naive CD4+ T cells. The rearrangement combines TRBV7-2 with TRBJ2-1, with the D gene too uncertain to name. The clonotype was recovered from a woman aged 18-29 years with type 1 diabetes. CDR3 region: CASSLGSAAQHLRNEQFF. The DNA sequence is TGTGCCAGCAGCTTAGGGTCGGCAGCGCAACACCTAAGGAATGAGCAGTTCTTC.